This T cell receptor beta chain was profiled in a study of kidney transplant recipient with SARS-CoV-2 infection. This clonotype was picked up many times. TCRdb itself ran the reads through MiXCR, one entry per CDR3 protein. This table holds about 250,000 distinct CDR3 sequences, 25% to 35% found once. The input for sequencing was a blood sample, taken at baseline and between days 110 and 120 from a kidney transplant recipient. The clonotype originates from a male patient aged 25-45 years who had COVID-19 and was a kidney transplant recipient. Some T cells may be provided by the graft donor.

The CDR3 nucleotides read TGTGCCAGCAGCTACACTTCTCGCACTGAAGCTTTCTTT. Translation gives CASSYTSRTEAFF. The gene calls are TRBV11-3 and TRBJ1-1; D remains ambiguous. The V end was cut by 4 bases, the J end by 4 bases, with 10 bases between. CDR1 is SGHNT and CDR2 is YENEEA in the germline V gene. The CDR3 has 13 residues.